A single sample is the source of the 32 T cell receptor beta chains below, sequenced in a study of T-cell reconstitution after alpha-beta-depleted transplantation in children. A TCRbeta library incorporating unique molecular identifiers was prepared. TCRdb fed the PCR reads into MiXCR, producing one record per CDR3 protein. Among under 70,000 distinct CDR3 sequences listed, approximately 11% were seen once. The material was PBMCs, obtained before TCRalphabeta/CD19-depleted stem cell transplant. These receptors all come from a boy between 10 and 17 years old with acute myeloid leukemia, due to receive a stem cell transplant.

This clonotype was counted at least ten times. This chain's CDR3 is CSVESRAGGFYNEQFF. DNA for the CDR3: TGCAGCGTTGAAAGTCGGGCGGGAGGGTTCTACAATGAGCAGTTCTTC. V usage is TRBV29-1 and J usage is TRBJ2-1, with 9 nucleotides matching TRBD2. Germline V gene lookup returns CDR1 SQVTM and CDR2 ANQGSEA. The CDR3 sequence is 16 residues long. The V segment lost 2 bases and the J segment 3 bases; nucleotides outside the gene matches: 8.

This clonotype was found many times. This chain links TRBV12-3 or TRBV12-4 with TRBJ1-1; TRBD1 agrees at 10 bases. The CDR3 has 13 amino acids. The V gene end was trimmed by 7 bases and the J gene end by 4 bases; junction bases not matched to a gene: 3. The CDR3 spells CASTRTGGTEAFF. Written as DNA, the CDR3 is TGTGCCAGCACCAGGACAGGGGGCACTGAAGCTTTCTTT.

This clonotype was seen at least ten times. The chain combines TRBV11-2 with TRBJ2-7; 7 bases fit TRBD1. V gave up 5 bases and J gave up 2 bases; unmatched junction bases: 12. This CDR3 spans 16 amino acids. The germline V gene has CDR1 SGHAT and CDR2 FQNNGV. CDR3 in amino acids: CASSPVGQAAAYEQYF. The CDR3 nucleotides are TGTGCCAGCAGCCCCGTCGGACAGGCGGCGGCCTACGAGCAGTACTTC.

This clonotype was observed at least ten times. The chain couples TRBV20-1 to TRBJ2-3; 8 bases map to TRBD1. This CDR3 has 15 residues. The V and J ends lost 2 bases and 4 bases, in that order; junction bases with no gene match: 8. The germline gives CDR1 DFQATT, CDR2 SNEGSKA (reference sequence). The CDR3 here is CSARIPGGAADTQYF. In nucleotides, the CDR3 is TGCAGTGCTAGAATCCCAGGGGGCGCGGCAGATACGCAGTATTTT.

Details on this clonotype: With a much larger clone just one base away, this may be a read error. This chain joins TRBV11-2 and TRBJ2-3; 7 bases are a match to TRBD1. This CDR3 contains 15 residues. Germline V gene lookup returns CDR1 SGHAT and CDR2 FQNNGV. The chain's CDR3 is CASSFGDRSTETQYF. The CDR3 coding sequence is TGTGCCAGCAGCTTCGGGGACAGAAGCACAGAAACGCAGTATTTT.

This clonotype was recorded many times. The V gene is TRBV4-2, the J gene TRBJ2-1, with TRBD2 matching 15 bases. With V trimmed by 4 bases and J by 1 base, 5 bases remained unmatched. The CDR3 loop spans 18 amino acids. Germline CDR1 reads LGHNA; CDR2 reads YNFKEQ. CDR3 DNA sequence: TGTGCCAGCAGCCTAGGGACTAGCGGGGGGAGGTCCTACAATGAGCAGTTCTTC. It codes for CASSLGTSGGRSYNEQFF.

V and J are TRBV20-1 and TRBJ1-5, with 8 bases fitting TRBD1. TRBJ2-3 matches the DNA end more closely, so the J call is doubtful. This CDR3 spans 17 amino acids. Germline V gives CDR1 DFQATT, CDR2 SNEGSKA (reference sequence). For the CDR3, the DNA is TGCAGTGCTAGAACTAGACAGGGGACCACGCGCAATCAGCCCCAGTATTTT. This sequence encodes CSARTRQGTTRNQPQYF.

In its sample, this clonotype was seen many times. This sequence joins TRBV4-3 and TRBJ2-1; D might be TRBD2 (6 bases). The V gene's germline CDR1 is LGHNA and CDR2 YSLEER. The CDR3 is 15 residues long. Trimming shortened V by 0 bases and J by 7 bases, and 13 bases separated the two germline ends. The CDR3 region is CASSQDTGVLNEQFF. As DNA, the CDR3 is TGCGCCAGCAGCCAAGATACGGGAGTCTTAAATGAGCAGTTCTTC.

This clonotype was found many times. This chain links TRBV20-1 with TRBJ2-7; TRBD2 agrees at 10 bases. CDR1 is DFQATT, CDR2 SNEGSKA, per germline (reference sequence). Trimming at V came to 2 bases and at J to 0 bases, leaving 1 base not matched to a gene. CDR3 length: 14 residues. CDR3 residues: CSARTSGASYEQYF. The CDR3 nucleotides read TGCAGTGCTAGAACTAGCGGGGCCTCCTACGAGCAGTACTTC.

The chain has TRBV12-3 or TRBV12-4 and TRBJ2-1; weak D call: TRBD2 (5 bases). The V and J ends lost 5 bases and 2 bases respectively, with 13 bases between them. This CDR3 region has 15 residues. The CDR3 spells CASSVGGRAYNEQFF. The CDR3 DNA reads TGTGCCAGCAGTGTGGGTGGGCGGGCCTACAATGAGCAGTTCTTC.

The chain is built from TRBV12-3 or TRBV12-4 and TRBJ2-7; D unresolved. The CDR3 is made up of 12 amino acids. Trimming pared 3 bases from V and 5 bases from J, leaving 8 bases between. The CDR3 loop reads CASSLWVDEQYF. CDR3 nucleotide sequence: TGTGCCAGCAGTTTGTGGGTCGACGAGCAGTACTTC.

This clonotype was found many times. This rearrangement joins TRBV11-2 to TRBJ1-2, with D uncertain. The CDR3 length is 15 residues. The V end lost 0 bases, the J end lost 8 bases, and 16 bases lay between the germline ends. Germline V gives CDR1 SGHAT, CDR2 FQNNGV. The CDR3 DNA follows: TGTGCCAGCAGCTTAGATCAGGCCCGGGGATACGGCTACACCTTC. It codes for CASSLDQARGYGYTF.

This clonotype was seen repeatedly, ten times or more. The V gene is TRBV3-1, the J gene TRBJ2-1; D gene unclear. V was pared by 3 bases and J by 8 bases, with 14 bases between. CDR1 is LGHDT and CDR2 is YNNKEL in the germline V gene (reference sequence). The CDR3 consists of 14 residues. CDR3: CASSHTKRADEQFF. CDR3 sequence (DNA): TGTGCCAGCAGCCATACCAAAAGAGCAGATGAGCAGTTCTTC.

Here the CDR3 DNA reads TGCAGTGCCAATCGGGGACTAGTATTGGGCGAGACCCAGTACTTC. Protein: CSANRGLVLGETQYF. The rearrangement joins TRBV20-1 to TRBJ2-5; TRBD2 aligns across 8 bases. The V gene's germline CDR1 is DFQATT and CDR2 SNEGSKA (reference sequence). J gave up 5 bases and V 6 bases, and 14 bases lay outside the gene matches. CDR3 length: 15 amino acids.

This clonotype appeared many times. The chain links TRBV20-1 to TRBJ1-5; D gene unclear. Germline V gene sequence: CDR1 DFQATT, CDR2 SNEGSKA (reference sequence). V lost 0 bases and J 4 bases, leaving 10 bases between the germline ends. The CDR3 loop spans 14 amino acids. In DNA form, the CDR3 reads TGCAGTGCTAGAGACGCGGTCCCTAATCAGCCCCAGCATTTT. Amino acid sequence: CSARDAVPNQPQHF.

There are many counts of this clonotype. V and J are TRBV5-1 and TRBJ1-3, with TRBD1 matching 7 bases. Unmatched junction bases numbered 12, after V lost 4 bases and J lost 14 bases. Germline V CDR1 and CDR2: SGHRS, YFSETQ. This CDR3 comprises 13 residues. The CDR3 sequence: CASSVFSGGDLYF. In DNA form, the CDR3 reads TGCGCCAGCAGCGTGTTTTCAGGGGGTGATTTATATTTT.

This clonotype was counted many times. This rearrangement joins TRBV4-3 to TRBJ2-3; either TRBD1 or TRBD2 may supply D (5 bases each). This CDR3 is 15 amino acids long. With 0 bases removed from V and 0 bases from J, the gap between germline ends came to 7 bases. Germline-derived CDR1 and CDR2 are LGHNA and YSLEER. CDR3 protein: CASSQEGESTDTQYF. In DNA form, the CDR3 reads TGCGCCAGCAGCCAAGAAGGGGAGAGCACAGATACGCAGTATTTT.

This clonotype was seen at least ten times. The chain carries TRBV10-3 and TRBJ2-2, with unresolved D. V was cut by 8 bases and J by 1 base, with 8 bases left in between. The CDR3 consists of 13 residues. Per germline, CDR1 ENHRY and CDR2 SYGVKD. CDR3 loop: CAIAYLNTGELFF. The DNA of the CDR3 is TGTGCCATCGCATATTTGAACACCGGGGAGCTGTTTTTT.

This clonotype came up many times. CDR3 amino acids: CASSQSSGWGDEQFF. The CDR3 DNA follows: TGTGCCAGCAGCCAATCTAGCGGGTGGGGGGATGAGCAGTTCTTC. The chain links TRBV7-2 to TRBJ2-1; 8 bases are a match to TRBD2. The V gene end was trimmed by 5 bases and the J gene end by 8 bases; junction bases not matched to a gene: 11. In germline, CDR1 is SGHTA, CDR2 FQGNSA. The CDR3 totals 15 residues.

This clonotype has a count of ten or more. As DNA, the CDR3 is TGTGCCAGCAGTTCCGTGAGCGGGGAGCTGTTTTTT. As protein: CASSSVSGELFF. The chain joins TRBV6-5 to TRBJ2-2; no clear D. The CDR3 consists of 12 residues. Trimming stripped 4 bases from V and 7 bases from J, with 7 bases between. Germline values: CDR1 MNHEY, CDR2 SVGAGI.

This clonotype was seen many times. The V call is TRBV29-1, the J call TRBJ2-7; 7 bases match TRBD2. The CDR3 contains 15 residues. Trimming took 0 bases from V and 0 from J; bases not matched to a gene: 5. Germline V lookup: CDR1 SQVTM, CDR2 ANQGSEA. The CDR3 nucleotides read TGCAGCGTTGAAGACTCAGCGGGGAGCTCCTACGAGCAGTACGTC. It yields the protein CSVEDSAGSSYEQYV.

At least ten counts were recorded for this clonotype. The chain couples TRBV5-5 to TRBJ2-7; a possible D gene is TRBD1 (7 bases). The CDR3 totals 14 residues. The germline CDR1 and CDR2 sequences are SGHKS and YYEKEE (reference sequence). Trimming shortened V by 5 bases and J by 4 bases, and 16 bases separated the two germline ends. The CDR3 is CASRRAGQTYEQYV. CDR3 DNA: TGTGCCAGCAGACGGGCGGGACAGACTTACGAGCAGTACGTC.

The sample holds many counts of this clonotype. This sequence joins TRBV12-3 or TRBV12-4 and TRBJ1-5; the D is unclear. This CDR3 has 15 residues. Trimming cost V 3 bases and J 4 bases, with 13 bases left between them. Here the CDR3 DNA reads TGTGCCAGCAGTTTCGTAGGGCAGGCGAATCAGCCCCAGCATTTT. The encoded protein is CASSFVGQANQPQHF.

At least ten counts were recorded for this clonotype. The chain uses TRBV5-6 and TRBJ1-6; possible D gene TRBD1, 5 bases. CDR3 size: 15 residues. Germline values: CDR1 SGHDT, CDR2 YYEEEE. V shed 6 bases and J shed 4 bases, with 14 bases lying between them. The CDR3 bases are TGTGCCAGCAACGGACACCGGGATTATAATTCACCCCTCCACTTT. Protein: CASNGHRDYNSPLHF.

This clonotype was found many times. The CDR3, as DNA: TGCAGTGCTAGACAGGGGTTCGAAGCAGATACGCAGTATTTT. Protein sequence: CSARQGFEADTQYF. The gene calls are TRBV20-1 and TRBJ2-3, with D possibly matching TRBD1 (6 bases). The CDR3 runs to 14 residues. With 2 bases removed from V and 4 bases from J, the gap between germline ends came to 13 bases. CDR1 and CDR2 (germline): DFQATT, SNEGSKA (reference sequence).

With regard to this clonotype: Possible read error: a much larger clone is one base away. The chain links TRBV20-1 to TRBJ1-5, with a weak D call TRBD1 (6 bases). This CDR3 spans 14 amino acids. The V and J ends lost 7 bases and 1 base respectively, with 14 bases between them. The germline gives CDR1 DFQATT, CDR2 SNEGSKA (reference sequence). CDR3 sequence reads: CSEKGGGSNQPQHF. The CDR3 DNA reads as TGCAGTGAGAAAGGGGGGGGAAGCAATCAGCCCCAGCATTTT.

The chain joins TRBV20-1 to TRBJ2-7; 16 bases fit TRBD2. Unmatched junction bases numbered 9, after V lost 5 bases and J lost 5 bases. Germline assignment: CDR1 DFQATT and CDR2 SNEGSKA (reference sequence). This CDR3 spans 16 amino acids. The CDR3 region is CSAGTSGRGVKDEQYF. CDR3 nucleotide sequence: TGCAGTGCTGGGACTAGCGGGAGGGGGGTGAAGGACGAGCAGTACTTC.

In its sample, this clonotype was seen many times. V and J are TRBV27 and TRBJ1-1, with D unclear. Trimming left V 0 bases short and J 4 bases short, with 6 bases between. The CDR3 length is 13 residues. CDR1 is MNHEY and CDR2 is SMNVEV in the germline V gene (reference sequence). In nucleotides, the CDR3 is TGTGCCAGCAGTTTATCGAGGGCCACTGAAGCTTTCTTT. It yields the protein CASSLSRATEAFF.

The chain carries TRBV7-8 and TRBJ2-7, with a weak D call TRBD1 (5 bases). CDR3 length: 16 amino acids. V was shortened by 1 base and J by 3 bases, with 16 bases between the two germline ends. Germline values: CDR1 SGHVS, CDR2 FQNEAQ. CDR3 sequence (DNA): TGTGCCAGCAGCTTAGGCGTGGCAGGGAAAAACTACGAGCAGTACGTC. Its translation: CASSLGVAGKNYEQYV.

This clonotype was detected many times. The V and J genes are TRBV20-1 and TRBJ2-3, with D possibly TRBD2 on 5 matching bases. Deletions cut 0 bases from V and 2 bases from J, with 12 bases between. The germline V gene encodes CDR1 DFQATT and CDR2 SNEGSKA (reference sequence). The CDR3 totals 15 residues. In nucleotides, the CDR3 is TGCAGTGCTAGAGATTGGCTAGGACTCACAGATACGCAGTATTTT. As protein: CSARDWLGLTDTQYF.

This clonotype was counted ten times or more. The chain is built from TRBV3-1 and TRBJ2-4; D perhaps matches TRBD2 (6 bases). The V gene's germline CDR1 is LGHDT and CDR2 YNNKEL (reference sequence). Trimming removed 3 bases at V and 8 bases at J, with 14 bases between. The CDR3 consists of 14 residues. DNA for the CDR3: TGTGCCAGCAGCCACGAGGACTACCCTTACATTCAGTACTTC. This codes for CASSHEDYPYIQYF.

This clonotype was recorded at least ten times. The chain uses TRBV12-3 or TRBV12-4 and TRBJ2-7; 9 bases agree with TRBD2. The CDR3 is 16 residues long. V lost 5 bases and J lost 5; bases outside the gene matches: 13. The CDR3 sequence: CASSPPSVREGNEQYF. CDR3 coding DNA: TGTGCCAGCAGTCCCCCCAGTGTGCGGGAGGGAAACGAGCAGTACTTC.